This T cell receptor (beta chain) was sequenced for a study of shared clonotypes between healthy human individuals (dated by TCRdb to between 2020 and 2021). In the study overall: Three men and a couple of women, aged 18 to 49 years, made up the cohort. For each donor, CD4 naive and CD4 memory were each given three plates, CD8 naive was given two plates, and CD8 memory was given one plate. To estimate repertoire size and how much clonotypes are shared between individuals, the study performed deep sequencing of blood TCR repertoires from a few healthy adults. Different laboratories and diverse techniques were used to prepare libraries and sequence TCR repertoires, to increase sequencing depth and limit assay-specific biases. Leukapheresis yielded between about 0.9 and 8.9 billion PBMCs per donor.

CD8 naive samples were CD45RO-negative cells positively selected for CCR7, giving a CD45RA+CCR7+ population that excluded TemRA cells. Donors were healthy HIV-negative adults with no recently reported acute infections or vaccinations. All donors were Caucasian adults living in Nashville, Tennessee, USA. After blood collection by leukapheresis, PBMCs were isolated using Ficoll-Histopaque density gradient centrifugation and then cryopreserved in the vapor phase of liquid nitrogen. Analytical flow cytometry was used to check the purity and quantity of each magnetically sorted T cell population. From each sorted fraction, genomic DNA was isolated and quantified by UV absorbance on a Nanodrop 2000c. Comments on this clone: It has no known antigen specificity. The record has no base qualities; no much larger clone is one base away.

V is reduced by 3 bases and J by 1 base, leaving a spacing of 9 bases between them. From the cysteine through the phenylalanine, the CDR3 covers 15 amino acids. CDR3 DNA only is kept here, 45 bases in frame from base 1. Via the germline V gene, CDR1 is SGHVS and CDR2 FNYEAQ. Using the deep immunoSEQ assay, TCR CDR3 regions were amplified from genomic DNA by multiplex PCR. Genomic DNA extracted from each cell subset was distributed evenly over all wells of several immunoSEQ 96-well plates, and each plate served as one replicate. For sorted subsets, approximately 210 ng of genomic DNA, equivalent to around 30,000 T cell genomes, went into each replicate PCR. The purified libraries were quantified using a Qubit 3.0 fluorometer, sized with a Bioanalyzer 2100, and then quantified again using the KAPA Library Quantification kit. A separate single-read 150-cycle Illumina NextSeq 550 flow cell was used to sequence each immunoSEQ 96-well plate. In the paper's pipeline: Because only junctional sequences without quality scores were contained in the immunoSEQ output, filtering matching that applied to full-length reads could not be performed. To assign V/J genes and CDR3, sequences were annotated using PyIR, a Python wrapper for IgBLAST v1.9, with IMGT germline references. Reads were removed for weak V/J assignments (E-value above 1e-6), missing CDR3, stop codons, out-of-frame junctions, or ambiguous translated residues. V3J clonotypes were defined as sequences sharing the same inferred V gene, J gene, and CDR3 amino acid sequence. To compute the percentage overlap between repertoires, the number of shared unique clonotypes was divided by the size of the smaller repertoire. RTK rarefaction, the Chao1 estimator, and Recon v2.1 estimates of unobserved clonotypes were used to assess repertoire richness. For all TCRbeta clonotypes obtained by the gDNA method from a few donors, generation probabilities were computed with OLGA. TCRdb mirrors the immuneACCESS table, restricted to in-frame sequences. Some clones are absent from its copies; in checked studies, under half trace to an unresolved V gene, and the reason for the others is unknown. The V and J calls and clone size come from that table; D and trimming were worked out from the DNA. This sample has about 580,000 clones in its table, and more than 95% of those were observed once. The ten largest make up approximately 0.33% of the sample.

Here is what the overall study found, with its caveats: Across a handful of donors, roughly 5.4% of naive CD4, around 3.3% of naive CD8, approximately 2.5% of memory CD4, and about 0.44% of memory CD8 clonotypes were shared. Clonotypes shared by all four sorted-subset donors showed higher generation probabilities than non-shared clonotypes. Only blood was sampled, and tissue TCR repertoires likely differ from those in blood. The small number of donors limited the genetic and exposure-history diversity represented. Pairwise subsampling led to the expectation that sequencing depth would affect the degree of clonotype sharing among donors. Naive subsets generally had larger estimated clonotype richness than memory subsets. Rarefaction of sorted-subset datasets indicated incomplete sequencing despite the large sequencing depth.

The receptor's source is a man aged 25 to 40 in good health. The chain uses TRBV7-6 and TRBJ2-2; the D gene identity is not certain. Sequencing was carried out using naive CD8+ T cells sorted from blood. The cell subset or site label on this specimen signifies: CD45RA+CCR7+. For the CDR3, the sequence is CASSFVIKNTGELFF. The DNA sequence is TGTGCCAGCAGCTTTGTCATCAAGAACACCGGGGAGCTGTTTTTT. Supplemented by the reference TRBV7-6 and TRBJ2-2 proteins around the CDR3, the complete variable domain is GAGVSQSPRYKVTKRGQDVALRCDPISGHVSLYWYRQALGQGPEFLTYFNYEAQQDKSGLPNDRFSAERPEGSISTLTIQRTEQRDSAMYRCASSFVIKNTGELFFGEGSRLTVL.